This record concerns one T cell receptor beta chain sequence. Its antigen is still unknown. The sample belongs to a study of T cell responses to AZD1222 COVID-19 vaccine. This table comes from immunoSEQ multiplex PCR, and its TCRdb copy is limited to in-frame clones, with some not included. Altogether roughly 120,000 clones are present, 80% to 95% being singletons, with the ten largest covering about 2.6%. Pooled together were second doses at about 4 or about 12 weeks. Overall study findings and caveats: Two AZD1222 doses significantly raised spike-specific TCR breadth and depth over controls. Most donors were white British, females outnumbered males, and clonal diversity was possibly underestimated.

V lost 5 bases, J lost 2 bases, and 15 bases lay in between. Germline V lookup: CDR1 KGHDR, CDR2 SFDVKD. CDR3 length: 17 amino acids. This specimen was peripheral blood, taken 28 days after the second AZD1222 dose. The source is an adult who received the AZD1222 COVID-19 vaccine. The J gene is TRBJ1-6, the V gene TRBV24-1; no clear D. CDR3 region: CATSVIPLGAYNSPLHF. For the CDR3, the DNA is TGTGCCACCAGTGTCATACCCTTGGGCGCCTATAATTCACCCCTCCACTTT.